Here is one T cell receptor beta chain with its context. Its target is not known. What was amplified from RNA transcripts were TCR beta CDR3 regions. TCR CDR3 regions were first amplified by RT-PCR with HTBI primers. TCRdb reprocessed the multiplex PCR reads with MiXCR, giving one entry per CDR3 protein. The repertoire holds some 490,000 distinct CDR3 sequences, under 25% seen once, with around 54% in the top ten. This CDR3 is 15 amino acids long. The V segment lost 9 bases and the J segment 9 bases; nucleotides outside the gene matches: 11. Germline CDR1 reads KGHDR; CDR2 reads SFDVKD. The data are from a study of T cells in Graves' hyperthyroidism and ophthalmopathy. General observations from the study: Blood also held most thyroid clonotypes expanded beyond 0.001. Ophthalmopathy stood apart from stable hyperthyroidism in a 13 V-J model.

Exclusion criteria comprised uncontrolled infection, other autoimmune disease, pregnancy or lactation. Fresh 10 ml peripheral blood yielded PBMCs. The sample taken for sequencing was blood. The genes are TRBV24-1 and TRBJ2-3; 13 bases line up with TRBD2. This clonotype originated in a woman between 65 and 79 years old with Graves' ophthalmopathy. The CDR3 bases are TGTGCCACCGCCAGAGGGGCACTAGCGGGAGGGACGCAGTATTTT. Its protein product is CATARGALAGGTQYF.